This T cell receptor beta chain was documented in a study of shared clonotypes between healthy human individuals. Findings of the study overall: It was expected that sequencing depth would affect clonotype sharing among donors.

Once extracted for a subset, genomic DNA was divided evenly among several immunoSEQ plates. Profiling relied on immunoSEQ multiplex PCR, and the TCRdb table lists in-frame clones only, not all of them. The profile shows more than 1,200,000 clones, 98% of them singletons. Notes on this clone: The antigen is not known.

This CDR3 contains 13 residues. From germline, CDR1 is WNHNN and CDR2 SYGVQD (reference sequence). V was shortened by 5 bases and J by 7 bases, with 11 bases between the two germline ends. Sequencing used naive CD4+ T cells sorted from blood. Subset of the sample: CD45RA+ positively selected. This chain links TRBV10-1 with TRBJ1-4; D is unresolved. The TCR originated in a man aged 25-45 years in good health. DNA of the CDR3: TGCGCCAGCAGTTTGGGATGGGGTGAAAAACTGTTTTTT. It yields the protein CASSLGWGEKLFF.